These T cell receptor beta chains were read from a single sample in a study of control samples from healthy donors and cancer patients. Repertoires were generated with immunoSEQ multiplex PCR, while TCRdb's copy carries only in-frame clones and drops some. The table records 170,000 or so clones, about 90% of them present only once. The sequencing sample was made of blood. All receptors derive from a woman aged 40 to 49 in good health. CDR3s include the opening cysteine and the closing phenylalanine or tryptophan.

CDR3,J,V
CASSSDRVNEQFF,TRBJ2-1,TRBV5-4
CASSQAGISLAGVYEQYF,TRBJ2-7,TRBV3-1/TRBV3-2
CASLQGPNRSGYTF,TRBJ1-2,TRBV28
CASRELAGGYNEQFF,TRBJ2-1,TRBV6-5
CASSEGSSGGYEQYF,TRBJ2-7,TRBV25-1
CASSSGLGTEAFF,TRBJ1-1,TRBV7-9
CASSPTGYGSPLHF,TRBJ1-6,TRBV6-5
CASSQGWGNSPLHF,TRBJ1-6,TRBV3-1/TRBV3-2
CASSEGSGNTIYF,TRBJ1-3,TRBV4-1
CATSRDRAIEAFF,TRBJ1-1,TRBV15
CASSKGGRGAYEQYF,TRBJ2-7,TRBV5-8
CASSESGGDYEQYF,TRBJ2-7,TRBV6-1
CASSPSGGLGDTQYF,TRBJ2-3,TRBV6-5
CATQGGLKFGYTF,TRBJ1-2,TRBV6-5
CATSNSYWGGEAFF,TRBJ1-1,TRBV15
CASSYPGTDSPLHF,TRBJ1-6,TRBV6-2/TRBV6-3
CASSLERASNTDTQYF,TRBJ2-3,TRBV5-6
CASSIDQRGELNTEAFF,TRBJ1-1,TRBV19
CASTIQQNNQPQHF,TRBJ1-5,TRBV28
CASSYLLQETQYF,TRBJ2-5,TRBV6-5
CASSRGQGAGQTQYF,TRBJ2-5,TRBV5-1
CASSYSSGGLHEQFF,TRBJ2-1,TRBV5-1
CASSQGAGGNQPQHF,TRBJ1-5,TRBV6-5
CASSTTSSTDTQYF,TRBJ2-3,TRBV6-4
CASSRASGLAGTETQYF,TRBJ2-5,TRBV3-1/TRBV3-2
CASSPGTSGVRTSYNEQFF,TRBJ2-1,TRBV5-1
CASSFPADTF,TRBJ1-2,TRBV2
CASSRLGTAKTQFF,TRBJ2-1,TRBV4-1
CATSDAGASWYF,TRBJ2-3,TRBV24-1
CASSSPGVGQPQHF,TRBJ1-5,TRBV7-9
CASGSERTNEKLFF,TRBJ1-4,TRBV27
CSASGQGANYGYTF,TRBJ1-2,TRBV20-1
CASSLQGDGYGYTF,TRBJ1-2,TRBV19
CASSLGANSPLHF,TRBJ1-6,TRBV27
CASSQSGTYQGDQYF,TRBJ2-4,TRBV19
CASSLGGGYNQPQHF,TRBJ1-5,TRBV5-1